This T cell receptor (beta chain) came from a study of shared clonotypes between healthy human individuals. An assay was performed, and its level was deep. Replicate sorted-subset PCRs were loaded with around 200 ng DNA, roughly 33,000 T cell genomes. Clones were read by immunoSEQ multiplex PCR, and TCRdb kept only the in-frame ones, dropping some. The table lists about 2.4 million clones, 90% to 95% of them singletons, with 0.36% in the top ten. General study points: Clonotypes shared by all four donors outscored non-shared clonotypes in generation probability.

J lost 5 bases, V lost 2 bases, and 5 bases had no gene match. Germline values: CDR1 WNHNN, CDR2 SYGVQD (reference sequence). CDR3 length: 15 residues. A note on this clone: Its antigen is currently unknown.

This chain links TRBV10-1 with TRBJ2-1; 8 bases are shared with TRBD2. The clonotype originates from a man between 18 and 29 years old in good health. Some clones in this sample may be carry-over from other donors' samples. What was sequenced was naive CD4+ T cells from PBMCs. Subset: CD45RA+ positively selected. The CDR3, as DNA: TGCGCCAGCAGTGAGATCCTAGCGGGTAACAATGAGCAGTTCTTC. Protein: CASSEILAGNNEQFF.